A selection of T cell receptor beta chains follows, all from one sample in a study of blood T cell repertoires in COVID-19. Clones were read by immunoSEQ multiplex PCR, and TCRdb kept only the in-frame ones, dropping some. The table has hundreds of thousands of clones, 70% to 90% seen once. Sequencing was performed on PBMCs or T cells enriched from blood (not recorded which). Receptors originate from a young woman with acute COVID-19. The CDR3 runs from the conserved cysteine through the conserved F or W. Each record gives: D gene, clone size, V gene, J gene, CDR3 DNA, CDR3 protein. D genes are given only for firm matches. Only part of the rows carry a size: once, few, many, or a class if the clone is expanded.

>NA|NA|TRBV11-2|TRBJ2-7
TGTGCCAGCAGCTTAGATAGTATCTACGAGCAGTACTTC
CASSLDSIYEQYF
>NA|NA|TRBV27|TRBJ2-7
TGTGCCAGCAAAGTTACCGGGGTCTACGAGCAGTACTTC
CASKVTGVYEQYF
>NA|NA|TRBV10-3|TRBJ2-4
TGTGCCATCAGTGTGGGCCCCGGCAACATTCAGTACTTC
CAISVGPGNIQYF
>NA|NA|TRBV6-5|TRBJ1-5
TGTGCCAGCAGTTCGTCGGGGGGCCCCAATCAGCCCCAGCATTTT
CASSSSGGPNQPQHF
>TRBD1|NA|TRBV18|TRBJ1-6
TGTGCCAGCTCATTTTCGACAGGGAAGGATTCACCCCTCCACTTT
CASSFSTGKDSPLHF
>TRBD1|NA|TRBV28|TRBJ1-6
TGTGCCAGCAGCCCCCCCGGGACAGGGGCCAATAATTCACCCCTCCACTTT
CASSPPGTGANNSPLHF
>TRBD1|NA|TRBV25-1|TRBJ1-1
TGTGCCAGCAGGGGACAGGGGACGGCTGAAGCTTTCTTT
CASRGQGTAEAFF
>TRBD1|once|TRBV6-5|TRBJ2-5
TGTGCCAGCAGTTCTAAATGGACAGGGGAAAAAGAGACCCAGTACTTC
CASSSKWTGEKETQYF
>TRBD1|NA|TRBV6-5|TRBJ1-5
TGTGCCAGCAGGGGGACAGCGGGCAATAATCAGCCCCAGCATTTT
CASRGTAGNNQPQHF
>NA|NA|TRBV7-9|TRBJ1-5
TGTGCCAGCAGCTGGGACGTAGGGGGTCGGCATTTT
CASSWDVGGRHF
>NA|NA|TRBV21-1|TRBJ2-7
TGTGCCAGCAGCAAAGCGCCGGGAGGTTCCGAGCAGTACTTC
CASSKAPGGSEQYF
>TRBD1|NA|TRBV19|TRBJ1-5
TGTGCCAGCACTACAGGGGGCCTTGGTCAGCCCCAGCATTTT
CASTTGGLGQPQHF
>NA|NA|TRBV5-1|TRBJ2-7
TGCGCCAGCAGCCTAAAATCAGGTGTTCACGAGCAGTACTTC
CASSLKSGVHEQYF
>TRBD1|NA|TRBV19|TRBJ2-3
TGTGCCACCCAACCGGGACAGGGGTTGATAGATACGCAGTATTTT
CATQPGQGLIDTQYF
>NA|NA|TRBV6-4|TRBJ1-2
TGTGCCAGCAGTGCAGGGAGGGGCTACACCTTC
CASSAGRGYTF
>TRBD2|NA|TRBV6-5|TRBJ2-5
TGTGCCAGCAACCCGGGACTAGCGGGGCCCCCTCAGTACTTC
CASNPGLAGPPQYF
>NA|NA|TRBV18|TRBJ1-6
TGTGCCAGCTCACCCTTGGACAGTCCAATTTCACCCCTCCACTTT
CASSPLDSPISPLHF
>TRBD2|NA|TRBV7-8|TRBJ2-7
TGTGCCAGCAGCTACGGGACTAGCGGCTACGAGCAGTACTTC
CASSYGTSGYEQYF
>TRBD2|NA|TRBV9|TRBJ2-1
TGTGCCAGCAGCGTAGCTTACGGACTAGGAAACAATGAGCAGTTCTTC
CASSVAYGLGNNEQFF
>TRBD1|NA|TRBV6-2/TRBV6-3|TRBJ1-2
TGTGCCAGCAGTCCGCGGACAGGGGATGGCTACACCTTC
CASSPRTGDGYTF
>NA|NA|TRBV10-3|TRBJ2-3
TGTGCCATCAGTGTCATAGCAACCGGGGATACGCAGTATTTT
CAISVIATGDTQYF
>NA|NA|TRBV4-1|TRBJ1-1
TGCGCCAGCAGCCAAGATCGGGACACCGAAGCTTTCTTT
CASSQDRDTEAFF
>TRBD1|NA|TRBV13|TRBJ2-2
TGTGCCAGCACCGGACCCCGGGACAGGAACACCGGGGAGCTGTTTTTT
CASTGPRDRNTGELFF
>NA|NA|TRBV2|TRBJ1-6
TGTGCCAGCAGTGAATTCCGCGGGGGCCAGTTTTTGAAAGTACCCCTCCACTTT
CASSEFRGGQFLKVPLHF
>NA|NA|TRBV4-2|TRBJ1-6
TGTGCCAGCAGCCACCCCATGGGGGCCCGCGGTTCACCCCTCCACTTT
CASSHPMGARGSPLHF
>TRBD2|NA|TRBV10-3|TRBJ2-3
TGTGCCATCACCCCCGGACTAGCGGGGGGGATCACAGATACGCAGTATTTT
CAITPGLAGGITDTQYF
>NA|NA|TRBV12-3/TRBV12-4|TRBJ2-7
TGTGCCAGCAGTTTAGCCAGGGTTGGCGAGCAGTACTTC
CASSLARVGEQYF
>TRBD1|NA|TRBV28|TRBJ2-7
TGTGCCAGCAGTATGCCACCGGGACAGGGTTCCTACGAGCAGTACTTC
CASSMPPGQGSYEQYF
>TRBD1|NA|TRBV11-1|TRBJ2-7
TGTGTACCCGGGACAGGGGTCAACGAGCAGTACTTC
CVPGTGVNEQYF
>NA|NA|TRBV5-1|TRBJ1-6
TGCGCCAGCAGCTTGGCGGGAGATTCACCCCTCCACTTT
CASSLAGDSPLHF
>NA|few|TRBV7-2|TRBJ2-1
TGTGCCAGCAGCTTATACAGGGCTGGGCCCTCCAATGAGCAGTTCTTC
CASSLYRAGPSNEQFF
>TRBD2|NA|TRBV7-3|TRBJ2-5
TGTGCCAGCAGCGCTACTAGCGGGGAAGAGACCCAGTACTTC
CASSATSGEETQYF
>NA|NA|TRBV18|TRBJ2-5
TGTGCCAGCTCACCACCGGGCAGGGTTAGAGGAGAGACCCAGTACTTC
CASSPPGRVRGETQYF
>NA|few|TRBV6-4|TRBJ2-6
TGTGCCAGCAGTGACTCAGGGGCTGGGGCCAACGTCCTGACTTTC
CASSDSGAGANVLTF
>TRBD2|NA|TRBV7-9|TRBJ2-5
TGTGCCAGCAGCCAGGGGACTAGCGGCCAAGAGACCCAGTACTTC
CASSQGTSGQETQYF
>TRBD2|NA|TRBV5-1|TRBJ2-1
TGCGCCAGCAGCTTGTACGGGACTAGCGGGGGGCCCGGATCCTACAATGAGCAGTTCTTC
CASSLYGTSGGPGSYNEQFF
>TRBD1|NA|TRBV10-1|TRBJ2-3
TGCGCCAGCAGTCCGGACAGGGGGCCGACAGATACGCAGTATTTT
CASSPDRGPTDTQYF
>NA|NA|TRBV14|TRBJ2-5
TGTGCCAGCAGCCAAGGTCTGGGGGCTCAAGAGACCCAGTACTTC
CASSQGLGAQETQYF
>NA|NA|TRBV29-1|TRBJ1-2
TGCAGCGTTGAAGATGGCAGCTATGGCTACACCTTC
CSVEDGSYGYTF
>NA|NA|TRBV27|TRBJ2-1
TGTGCCAGCAGTTCCGTGACTAGTGACAATGAGCAGTTCTTC
CASSSVTSDNEQFF
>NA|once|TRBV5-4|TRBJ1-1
TGTGCCAGCAACCTAGACGCTATGAACACTGAAGCTTTCTTT
CASNLDAMNTEAFF
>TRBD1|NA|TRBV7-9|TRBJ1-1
TGTGCCAGCAGCTTAGTGCAGGGGGTACCGAACACTGAAGCTTTCTTT
CASSLVQGVPNTEAFF
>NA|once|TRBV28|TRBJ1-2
TGTGCCAGCAGCAGGACTTATCTATGGAGCTACACCTTC
CASSRTYLWSYTF
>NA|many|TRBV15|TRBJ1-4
TGTGCCACCAGCAGAGATCTACAGAAGAATGAAAAACTGTTTTTT
CATSRDLQKNEKLFF
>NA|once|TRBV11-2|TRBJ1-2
TGTGCCAGCAGCTTACGAGAGAACAGCGGTGGCTACACCTTC
CASSLRENSGGYTF